A single sample gave rise to the 22 T cell receptor beta chains below, sequenced in a study of neurological immune-mediated disorders. TCRdb re-called the 5' RACE reads with MiXCR, one entry per CDR3 protein. The sample includes around 80,000 distinct CDR3 sequences, about a tenth of them seen just once. Sample: PBMCs. Source of these receptors: a man aged 35-49 years in good health.

This clonotype was observed at least ten times. The J gene is TRBJ2-5, the V gene TRBV10-3; either TRBD1 or TRBD2 may fit D (5 bases each). V lost 2 bases and J 1 base, leaving 8 bases between the germline ends. The CDR3 totals 14 residues. The germline V gene has CDR1 ENHRY and CDR2 SYGVKD. The CDR3 is CAISEGGVQETQYF. The CDR3 DNA reads as TGTGCCATCAGTGAGGGGGGAGTCCAAGAGACCCAGTACTTC.

This clonotype was observed at least ten times. The J gene is TRBJ2-5, the V gene TRBV20-1; D perhaps matches TRBD1 (6 bases). Deletions cut 6 bases from V and 2 bases from J, with 13 bases between. This CDR3 contains 13 residues. Germline CDR1 is DFQATT and CDR2 is SNEGSKA (reference sequence). This CDR3 reads CSASGQPQETQYF. CDR3 bases: TGCAGTGCCTCTGGACAGCCTCAAGAGACCCAGTACTTC.

This clonotype has at least ten counts. The CDR3 DNA reads as TGCAGTGCTAAGACGCCCACCTACGAGCAGTACTTC. Its translation: CSAKTPTYEQYF. This chain uses TRBV20-1 with TRBJ2-7; unclear D gene. Germline CDR1 reads DFQATT; CDR2 reads SNEGSKA (reference sequence). The CDR3 has 12 amino acids. Trimming removed 4 bases at V and 2 bases at J, with 9 bases between.

J is TRBJ1-1 and V is TRBV5-1; 7 bases match TRBD1. J gave up 1 base and V 4 bases, and 10 bases lay outside the gene matches. This CDR3 is built from 16 residues. Germline CDR1 reads SGHRS; CDR2 reads YFSETQ. CDR3 amino acids: CASSLTPGGENTEAFF. CDR3 DNA sequence: TGCGCCAGCAGCCTCACTCCAGGGGGGGAGAACACTGAAGCTTTCTTT.

This clonotype has only a few counts. This sequence joins TRBV11-2 and TRBJ1-2; D call uncertain. Germline assignment: CDR1 SGHAT and CDR2 FQNNGV. CDR3 length: 15 amino acids. Trimming cost V 5 bases and J 0 bases, with 13 bases left between them. CDR3 sequence: CASSPQVTSNYGYTF. Here the CDR3 DNA reads TGTGCCAGCAGCCCCCAGGTTACCTCTAACTATGGCTACACCTTC.

This clonotype appeared many times. This rearrangement joins TRBV21-1 to TRBJ2-7. TRBV21-1 is recorded as a pseudogene. The CDR3 has 14 residues. The CDR3 DNA is TGTGCCAGCAGCTCAACGGACCGAGCCTACGAGCAGTACTTC. The encoded protein is CASSSTDRAYEQYF.

The table lists this clonotype with many counts. The CDR3 is CSLKGGFTDTQYF. Written as DNA, the CDR3 is TGCAGCCTAAAGGGGGGTTTCACAGATACGCAGTATTTT. The V gene is TRBV29-1, the J gene TRBJ2-3, with D perhaps given as TRBD1 or TRBD2 (6 bases each). Between the trimmed V and J ends, which lost 8 bases and 2 bases, there was a span of 14 bases. This CDR3 has 13 amino acids. Germline CDR1 and CDR2: SQVTM and ANQGSEA.

In the case of this clonotype: This may come from a read error, since a much larger clone is one base off. This chain's CDR3 is CAIRGDRLGNEQFF. The CDR3 nucleotides are TGTGCCATCCGGGGGGACAGGCTAGGCAATGAGCAGTTCTTC. The chain couples TRBV10-3 to TRBJ2-1; weak D call: TRBD1 (8 bases). The ends were cut back, 8 bases at V and 6 bases at J, with 17 bases in the middle. The germline V gene encodes CDR1 ENHRY and CDR2 SYGVKD. This CDR3 is built from 14 residues.

This clonotype occurred many times. This chain connects TRBV7-3 to TRBJ1-2, with 7 nucleotides matching TRBD1. This CDR3 has 13 residues. J lost 11 bases, V lost 5 bases, and 11 bases had no gene match. Germline V gene sequence: CDR1 SGHTA, CDR2 FQGTGA. CDR3 bases: TGTGCCAGCAGCGGAGAGGGGGCCCTTGGGTACACCTTC. Protein sequence: CASSGEGALGYTF.

This clonotype was seen ten or more times. V is TRBV5-1 and J is TRBJ1-1; D might be TRBD1 (6 bases). Trimming pared 0 bases from V and 1 base from J, leaving 10 bases between. CDR3 length equals 15 residues. Germline-derived CDR1 and CDR2 are SGHRS and YFSETQ. CDR3 region: CASSLVGGQNTEAFF. Here the CDR3 DNA reads TGCGCCAGCAGCTTGGTGGGGGGACAGAACACTGAAGCTTTCTTT.

At least ten counts were recorded for this clonotype. The V call is TRBV11-2, the J call TRBJ2-7; perhaps D is TRBD1 or TRBD2 (5 bases each). From germline, CDR1 is SGHAT and CDR2 FQNNGV. Trimming removed 5 bases from V and 5 bases from J, with 19 bases in between. The CDR3 consists of 15 residues. The CDR3 nucleotides are TGTGCCAGCAGCCAGGGATTACTTGGAGGTCACGAGCAGTACTTC. It specifies CASSQGLLGGHEQYF. The full variable domain, rest sourced from reference TRBV11-2 and TRBJ2-7, is EAGVAQSPRYKIIEKRQSVAFWCNPISGHATLYWYQQILGQGPKLLIQFQNNGVVDDSQLPKDRFSAERLKGVDSTLKIQPAKLEDSAVYLCASSQGLLGGHEQYFGPGTRLTVT.

This clonotype has a handful of counts. The chain is built from TRBV6-2 or TRBV6-3 and TRBJ2-1; D may be TRBD2 (6 bases). V lost 8 bases, J lost 0 bases, and 14 bases lay in between. The V gene's germline CDR1 is MNHEY and CDR2 SVGEGT. The CDR3 runs to 15 residues. The CDR3 region is CASSLYGGSYNEQFF. For the CDR3, the DNA is TGTGCCAGCTCGCTTTACGGGGGCTCCTACAATGAGCAGTTCTTC.

Many counts were recorded for this clonotype. The chain is built from TRBV5-1 and TRBJ2-3; D could derive from TRBD1 or TRBD2 (5 bases each). The length of the CDR3 is 14 residues. V gave up 4 bases and J gave up 3 bases, with 12 bases separating them. Germline-derived CDR1 and CDR2 are SGHRS and YFSETQ. The CDR3 DNA follows: TGCGCCAGCAGCAAAGACGGGACGACAGATACGCAGTATTTT. This encodes CASSKDGTTDTQYF.

The rearrangement joins TRBV7-3 to TRBJ2-1; 10 nucleotides match TRBD1. The CDR3 covers 15 residues. Trimming cost V 5 bases and J 6 bases; bases outside gene matches: 7. CDR1 and CDR2 (germline): SGHTA, FQGTGA. Written as DNA, the CDR3 is TGTGCCAGCAGCCCCCAGGGACAGGGGTCCAATGAGCAGTTCTTC. It codes for CASSPQGQGSNEQFF.

There are many counts of this clonotype. The V and J genes are TRBV7-2 and TRBJ2-7; a possible D gene is TRBD2 (6 bases). CDR1 is SGHTA and CDR2 is FQGNSA in the germline V gene. The CDR3 is 14 amino acids. Between the trimmed V and J ends, which lost 5 bases and 2 bases, there was a span of 13 bases. CDR3 DNA sequence: TGTGCCAGCAGCCCGACTAGTTCCCCCTACGAGCAGTACTTC. It translates to CASSPTSSPYEQYF.

This clonotype was picked up many times. The genes are TRBV9 and TRBJ2-3; D ambiguous. This CDR3 has 11 amino acids. Germline CDR1 is SGDLS and CDR2 is YYNGEE. V lost 4 bases and J 1 base, leaving 1 base between the germline ends. Written as DNA, the CDR3 is TGTGCCAGCAGCCGCACAGATACGCAGTATTTT. Encoded protein: CASSRTDTQYF.

This clonotype was seen at least ten times. The chain employs TRBV20-1 and TRBJ1-1; 7 bases line up with TRBD1. With 8 bases clipped from V and 4 bases from J, the junction kept 10 bases outside the gene matches. The CDR3 totals 13 residues. CDR1 is DFQATT and CDR2 is SNEGSKA in the germline V gene (reference sequence). The CDR3 DNA sequence: TGCAGTACACATACAGGGGAGGGCACTGAAGCTTTCTTT. Residues: CSTHTGEGTEAFF.

The sample holds one count of this clonotype. A much larger clone sits a single nucleotide away, making a read error possible. The chain uses TRBV5-1 and TRBJ2-7, with D perhaps matching TRBD1 or TRBD2 (5 bases each). CDR1 SGHRS and CDR2 YFSETQ come from the germline V gene. This CDR3 spans 17 amino acids. Trimming stripped 0 bases from V and 4 bases from J, with 20 bases between. As DNA, the CDR3 is TGCGCCAGCAGCTTGGCAGAGTTCAGGGCAGCGGTATACGAGCAGTACTTC. The encoded protein is CASSLAEFRAAVYEQYF.

The sample holds a few counts of this clonotype. The J gene is TRBJ2-2, the V gene TRBV6-1; D is unresolved. Germline assignment: CDR1 MNHNS and CDR2 SASEGT. The CDR3 consists of 14 residues. V was shortened by 4 bases and J by 6 bases, with 12 bases between the two germline ends. CDR3 nucleotides: TGTGCCAGCAGTGGCCTCTGGGGTGCCGGGGAGCTGTTTTTT. It is translated as CASSGLWGAGELFF.

In this sample, this clonotype turned up many times. The genes are TRBV13 and TRBJ2-7; 8 bases fit TRBD2. The germline V gene encodes CDR1 PRHDT and CDR2 FYEKMQ (reference sequence). The CDR3 runs to 14 residues. V trimming: 5 bases; J trimming: 5 bases; junction bases outside the gene matches: 8. The CDR3 region has the DNA TGTGCCAGCAGCCCTTGGACTAGCACTGACGAGCAGTACTTC. Protein: CASSPWTSTDEQYF.

The chain combines TRBV10-3 with TRBJ2-7; 16 bases agree with TRBD2. The length of the CDR3 is 18 residues. Germline V lookup: CDR1 ENHRY, CDR2 SYGVKD. After removal of 6 bases from V and 2 bases from J, the junction contained 10 bases not matched to a gene. The CDR3 DNA reads TGTGCCATCAGCGCCGGGACTAGCGGGAGGGGTACCACCTACGAGCAGTACTTC. Protein: CAISAGTSGRGTTYEQYF.

This clonotype was recorded many times. The chain uses TRBV6-5 and TRBJ1-1; 9 bases fit TRBD1. The J segment lost 1 base and the V segment lost 7 bases, leaving 22 bases of the junction unmatched. This CDR3 spans 20 amino acids. CDR1 is MNHEY, CDR2 SVGAGI, per germline. CDR3 residues: CASINLGGGQGRIANTEAFF. CDR3 DNA: TGTGCCAGCATTAACCTTGGAGGGGGACAGGGACGGATCGCGAACACTGAAGCTTTCTTT.